This TCR beta chain derives from a study of cytomegalovirus exposure and HLA in healthy donors (dated by TCRdb to 2017 to 2019). Background on the whole study: According to a later analysis, the 100 to 150 validation repertoires were produced on the same platform as the roughly 700 repertoires of the first cohort. The study was designed to test whether signatures of past pathogen exposure could be identified by cataloging public T cell receptors. Along with the approximately 700-subject first cohort, a separate validation cohort of around 110 different subjects was used. The study combined high-throughput TCR immunosequencing, statistical association of individual TCRs with disease status, and machine learning to predict cytomegalovirus infection status. Summary of the overall study and its limitations: The authors suggested that the approach could potentially be generalized to other disease states and immunological phenotypes. A total of roughly 160 TCR beta chains were listed by the study as associated with cytomegalovirus. A later analysis found that TCRs clustered in the first cohort also tended to co-occur in the 110 or so validation repertoires, with 94% of cluster scores above 0. Cytomegalovirus status was reported to be diagnosed by the classifier with high specificity and sensitivity in both the original and validation cohorts. A later analysis lacked HLA typing for the validation cohort, so it scored co-occurrence in that cohort across all 110 or so repertoires. While some public TCRs were present in many individuals, most TCR sequences turned up only very rarely across donors. In vitro tests confirmed that three of the cytomegalovirus-associated TCR beta chains recognize cytomegalovirus antigens.

The donors were included in the validation cohort of approximately 120 subjects, a group kept apart from the roughly 700-subject first cohort. Measured from the cysteine to the phenylalanine, the CDR3 is 14 residues long. The sequence is cut down to CDR3 DNA, 42 bases in frame from base 1. Based on the germline V gene, the CDR1 and CDR2 sequences are MNHNS and SASEGT. V is cut by 7 bases and J by 4 bases, and the space between the germline ends is 14 bases. A note on this clone: Its antigen has not been determined. Base qualities are missing; no much larger clone stands one base away.

To prepare the library, the immunoSEQ multiplex PCR assay was applied. The paper's data handling went like this. To diagnose cytomegalovirus status from the catalog of TCR beta chain sequences, a statistical classification framework was built. This is the immuneACCESS table as TCRdb keeps it, with only in-frame sequences that have V and J called. A part of the clones is gone; compared with another copy, unresolved V genes explain less than half, and the rest is unexplained. That table supplies the V and J calls and clone size; D and trimming were determined from the DNA. This sample is represented by 200,000 or so clones; more than 80% of them were singletons. The ten largest clones represent roughly 7.5% of the sample.

This clonotype originated in a young man in good health and CMV-seropositive. Sequenced input: PBMCs. The chain joins TRBV6-1 to TRBJ1-3, with no confidently assigned D gene. The nucleotide sequence is TGTGCCAGCACCGCCCCGCCGGTCGGAAACACCATATATTTT. This yields the protein CASTAPPVGNTIYF.